This is a list of T cell receptor beta chains from one sample in a study of response to subunit inactivated influenza vaccine. TCRdb fed the RT-PCR reads into MiXCR, producing one record per CDR3 protein. This sample yields about 520,000 distinct CDR3 sequences, of which around 7.9% are seen a single time; over 10% belongs to the top ten. Sequencing was performed on PBMCs from blood, taken about 23 months after vaccination. These receptors were taken from a man between 45 and 75 years old who received an inactivated influenza vaccine. Each CDR3 is given with its conserved first and last residue. The D gene is left open where the match is weak. The size of a clone is reported for some rows only, either as once, few or many, or as a class for expanded clones.

size	J	V	D	CDR3	DNA
NA	TRBJ2-5	TRBV5-1	TRBD1	CASSSTGKYETQYF	TGCGCCAGCAGCTCGACAGGGAAGTATGAGACCCAGTACTTC
many	TRBJ1-1	TRBV5-1	TRBD1	CASSLGTGQETEAFF	TGCGCCAGCAGCTTGGGGACAGGCCAGGAGACTGAAGCTTTCTTT
few	TRBJ2-7	TRBV6-1	NA	CASRSLPRGSSYEQYF	TGTGCCAGCAGATCCCTCCCGAGAGGGTCGTCCTACGAGCAGTACTTC
NA	TRBJ2-6	TRBV11-2	NA	CASSFGSGRPGSGANVLTF	TGTGCCAGCAGCTTCGGCTCAGGTAGACCAGGTTCTGGGGCCAACGTCCTGACTTTC
few	TRBJ1-5	TRBV2	NA	CASKGGDNQPQHF	TGTGCCAGCAAAGGCGGGGACAATCAGCCCCAGCATTTT
few	TRBJ1-1	TRBV27	NA	CASSFSWVNTEAFF	TGTGCCAGCAGTTTTAGTTGGGTGAACACTGAAGCTTTCTTT
many	TRBJ2-2	TRBV9	TRBD2	CASSVALPSGAHTGELFF	TGTGCCAGCAGCGTAGCCCTCCCTAGCGGGGCTCACACCGGGGAGCTGTTTTTT
few	TRBJ2-2	TRBV7-3	NA	CASSSLGTPLELFF	TGTGCCAGCAGCTCCCTCGGGACCCCGCTTGAGCTGTTTTTT
NA	TRBJ2-7	TRBV10-3	TRBD2	CATLGGSRDEQYF	TGTGCCACCCTCGGCGGGAGTCGCGACGAGCAGTACTTC
many	TRBJ1-1	TRBV12-3/TRBV12-4	TRBD1	CASSLTGGDTEAFF	TGTGCCAGCAGTTTAACAGGGGGGGACACTGAAGCTTTCTTT
many	TRBJ2-1	TRBV7-2	TRBD2	CASSLTSGSFHEQFF	TGTGCCAGCAGCTTGACTAGCGGGAGTTTCCATGAGCAGTTCTTC
many	TRBJ2-5	TRBV7-2	NA	CASSQGLHQETQYF	TGTGCCAGCAGCCAGGGACTGCACCAAGAGACCCAGTACTTC
NA	TRBJ1-6	TRBV20-1	NA	CSAHQQARNSPLHF	TGCAGTGCCCACCAGCAGGCCCGAAATTCACCCCTCCACTTT
few	TRBJ2-1	TRBV28	NA	CASRIRRGSYNEQFF	TGTGCCAGCAGGATACGGAGGGGCTCCTACAATGAGCAGTTCTTC
NA	TRBJ2-1	TRBV28	TRBD2	CASTSGRVYNEQFF	TGTGCCAGCACTAGCGGGAGGGTCTACAATGAGCAGTTCTTC
many	TRBJ2-5	TRBV29-1	TRBD1	CSVHRDRVYQETQYF	TGCAGCGTTCATCGGGACAGGGTGTACCAAGAGACCCAGTACTTC
many	TRBJ2-4	TRBV6-2/TRBV6-3	NA	CASRPAPSAKNIQYF	TGTGCCAGCAGACCCGCCCCTTCAGCCAAAAACATTCAGTACTTC
many	TRBJ2-7	TRBV6-2/TRBV6-3	TRBD1	CASSGTVTYEQYF	TGTGCCAGCAGCGGGACAGTGACCTACGAGCAGTACTTC
NA	TRBJ1-5	TRBV15	TRBD1	CATSVGTGENQPQHF	TGTGCCACCAGCGTTGGGACAGGGGAGAATCAGCCCCAGCATTTT
many	TRBJ1-2	TRBV9	TRBD1	CASSASGGYGYTF	TGTGCCAGCAGCGCATCAGGGGGCTATGGCTACACCTTC
many	TRBJ2-3	TRBV6-1	TRBD2	CAILAERSTDTQYF	TGTGCCATACTAGCGGAGAGGAGCACAGATACGCAGTATTTT
NA	TRBJ2-1	TRBV25-1	TRBD2	CASSGTGGPRNEQFF	TGTGCCAGCAGTGGGACGGGAGGGCCCAGGAATGAGCAGTTCTTC
NA	TRBJ2-5	TRBV6-1	TRBD1	CASSTGGWPQYF	TGTGCCAGCAGCACAGGGGGGTGGCCCCAGTACTTC
NA	TRBJ2-3	TRBV7-9	TRBD1	CASSLETGFTDTQYF	TGTGCCAGCAGCTTAGAGACAGGGTTCACAGATACGCAGTATTTT
NA	TRBJ2-5	TRBV12-3/TRBV12-4	NA	CASSPTPQETQYF	TGTGCCAGCAGTCCGACCCCACAAGAGACCCAGTACTTC
few	TRBJ1-6	TRBV5-1	NA	CASSSTGFDSPLHF	TGCGCCAGCAGCTCCACAGGGTTCGATTCACCCCTCCACTTT
many	TRBJ1-2	TRBV5-1	TRBD1	CASSPGYRDSAVGYTF	TGCGCCAGCAGCCCGGGGTACCGGGACAGTGCGGTCGGCTACACCTTC
NA	TRBJ2-7	TRBV11-2	NA	CASSSLLSYEQYF	TGTGCCAGCAGCTCCTTACTCTCCTACGAGCAGTACTTC
NA	TRBJ2-1	TRBV14	NA	CASSQVQGVRGVNEQFF	TGTGCCAGCAGCCAAGTCCAGGGAGTACGAGGAGTTAATGAGCAGTTCTTC
many	TRBJ2-7	TRBV12-3/TRBV12-4	TRBD1	CASSGQGAYEQYF	TGTGCCAGCAGTGGACAGGGGGCCTACGAGCAGTACTTC
many	TRBJ2-2	TRBV27	NA	CASSSRAGELFF	TGTGCCAGCAGTTCCCGCGCCGGGGAGCTGTTTTTT
NA	TRBJ2-1	TRBV20-1	TRBD1	CSAPRQGGDNEQFF	TGCAGTGCCCCAAGACAGGGGGGGGACAATGAGCAGTTCTTC
few	TRBJ2-7	TRBV10-3	NA	CAISEQRTLVRAWEQYF	TGTGCCATCAGTGAGCAACGCACCCTCGTCAGGGCGTGGGAGCAGTACTTC
few	TRBJ2-7	TRBV5-1	TRBD1	CASSLARQGEEQYF	TGCGCCAGCAGCTTGGCCCGACAGGGGGAGGAGCAGTACTTC
NA	TRBJ2-2	TRBV18	TRBD2	CASSPQRTSGFVGELFF	TGTGCCAGCTCACCACAGAGGACTAGTGGATTTGTCGGGGAGCTGTTTTTT
few	TRBJ2-1	TRBV12-3/TRBV12-4	TRBD2	CASSPLVGRGGSFSYNEQFF	TGTGCCAGCAGTCCCCTGGTTGGGCGGGGGGGTTCTTTCTCCTACAATGAGCAGTTCTTC